These 13 T cell receptor beta chains were sequenced from one sample in a study of Ad26.COV2.S vaccination and SARS-CoV-2 variants. The treatment here: around 19 received Ad26.COV2.S at low or high dose, single or two shots; 5 received placebo; per-sample allocation not given. The study sampled participants on day 63 after the first vaccine or placebo injection. The method was immunoSEQ multiplex PCR; TCRdb's version includes in-frame clones alone and lacks a portion of them. This table holds 350,000 to 450,000 clones, 80% to 95% found once. The sequencing here drew on peripheral blood, taken in a trial of Ad26.COV2.S vaccine versus placebo. The receptor source for this set is a person aged 18-65 years who received the Ad26.COV2.S COVID-19 vaccine or a placebo.

This clone has only a few counts. This chain joins TRBV5-4 and TRBJ2-7; D gene unclear. CDR3 length: 13 amino acids. Trimming cost V 1 base and J 3 bases, with 8 bases left between them. The germline gives CDR1 SGHNT, CDR2 YYREEE (reference sequence). In nucleotides, the CDR3 is TGTGCCAGCAGCTTGCCGGACGGCTACGAGCAGTACTTC. As protein: CASSLPDGYEQYF.

V and J are TRBV2 and TRBJ2-7, with 7 bases fitting TRBD2. V was clipped by 9 bases and J by 0 bases; unmatched bases: 5. The CDR3 extends over 13 amino acids. Germline values: CDR1 SNHLY, CDR2 FYNNEI. The CDR3 sequence is CARSGISSYEQYF. In nucleotides, the CDR3 is TGTGCCAGAAGCGGGATCAGCTCCTACGAGCAGTACTTC.

The J gene is TRBJ1-1, the V gene TRBV5-8; D remains ambiguous. The V end lost 3 bases, the J end lost 0 bases, and 18 bases lay between the germline ends. The CDR3 extends over 17 amino acids. Germline V gives CDR1 SGHTS, CDR2 YDEGEE. The DNA of the CDR3 is TGTGCCAGCAGCTCCGGACGGACTCTAAGGATGAACACTGAAGCTTTCTTT. Protein: CASSSGRTLRMNTEAFF.

This chain links TRBV9 with TRBJ1-1; the match to TRBD1 covers 11 bases. The CDR3 is made up of 15 amino acids. Trimming cost V 1 base and J 7 bases; bases outside gene matches: 6. Germline V gene lookup returns CDR1 SGDLS and CDR2 YYNGEE. The CDR3 loop reads CASSVKDRGLNEAFF. Here the CDR3 DNA reads TGTGCCAGCAGCGTAAAGGACAGGGGGCTAAATGAAGCTTTCTTT.

The genes are TRBV5-1 and TRBJ1-4; no clear D gene. The germline V and J ends were trimmed by 0 bases and 6 bases, with 9 bases remaining between them. This CDR3 has 14 residues. The germline CDR1 and CDR2 sequences are SGHRS and YFSETQ. The CDR3, as DNA: TGCGCCAGCAGCTTGGGGTACGGGCATGAAAAACTGTTTTTT. It yields the protein CASSLGYGHEKLFF.

In this sample, this clone turned up once. The chain joins TRBV10-1 to TRBJ2-3, with 7 bases identical to TRBD2. Trimming removed 3 bases from V and 2 bases from J; junction bases left unmatched: 5. The CDR3 has 15 amino acids. The germline V gene encodes CDR1 WNHNN and CDR2 SYGVQD (reference sequence). Here the CDR3 reads CASSDPGGNTDTQYF. The CDR3 DNA reads as TGCGCCAGCAGTGATCCGGGGGGAAACACAGATACGCAGTATTTT.

The gene calls are TRBV5-4 and TRBJ2-7; possibly TRBD1 or TRBD2 for D (5 bases each). Between the trimmed V and J ends, which lost 2 bases and 7 bases, there was a span of 19 bases. From germline, CDR1 is SGHNT and CDR2 YYREEE (reference sequence). The CDR3 is 15 residues long. The CDR3 sequence: CASSFTGTQLREQYF. CDR3 nucleotide sequence: TGTGCCAGCAGCTTTACCGGGACCCAATTACGGGAGCAGTACTTC.

V gene TRBV7-2 combines with J gene TRBJ1-3, with D possibly TRBD1 on 6 matching bases. The CDR3 is made up of 16 amino acids. The germline V gene has CDR1 SGHTA and CDR2 FQGNSA. Between the trimmed V and J ends, which lost 1 base and 5 bases, there was a span of 15 bases. The CDR3 here is CASSLEATGWRNTIYF. The CDR3 coding sequence is TGTGCCAGCAGCTTAGAGGCGACAGGCTGGCGAAACACCATATATTTT.

The chain couples TRBV27 to TRBJ1-1; no clear D gene. The CDR3 is 15 residues long. Germline CDR1 and CDR2: MNHEY and SMNVEV (reference sequence). Between the trimmed V and J ends, which lost 5 bases and 6 bases, there was a span of 19 bases. This chain's CDR3 is CASSTPSVGASEAFF. The CDR3 bases are TGTGCCAGCAGTACCCCCTCGGTGGGCGCGTCTGAAGCTTTCTTT.

The rearrangement joins TRBV3-1 (or the pseudogene TRBV3-2) to TRBJ2-1; 10 nucleotides align to TRBD1. The J segment lost 5 bases and the V segment lost 9 bases, leaving 10 bases of the junction unmatched. Germline V gene sequence: CDR1 LGHDT, CDR2 YNNKEL (reference sequence). This CDR3 has 15 residues. The CDR3 DNA follows: TGTGCCAGAAGGGACAGGGGATGCCGACACAATGAGCAGTTCTTC. Its protein is CARRDRGCRHNEQFF.

This chain connects TRBV6-2 or TRBV6-3 to TRBJ1-1; D call uncertain. Germline V gene data show CDR1 as MNHEY and CDR2 as SVGEGT. This CDR3 comprises 12 residues. Trimming shortened V by 5 bases and J by 10 bases, and 14 bases separated the two germline ends. The CDR3 loop reads CASSVFGLGAFF. The CDR3 DNA sequence: TGTGCCAGCAGTGTCTTCGGACTCGGAGCTTTCTTT.

The V and J genes are TRBV10-2 and TRBJ1-1; no firm D call. The CDR3 runs 13 residues. Trimming shortened V by 7 bases and J by 6 bases, and 15 bases separated the two germline ends. CDR1 WSHSY and CDR2 SAAADI come from the germline V gene. The CDR3, as DNA: TGCGCCAGCAAAGGAGGCCAGGTTCCTGAAGCTTTCTTT. Its translation: CASKGGQVPEAFF.

V and J are TRBV15 and TRBJ1-4; 8 nucleotides align to TRBD1. The CDR3 has 15 amino acids. With V trimmed by 1 base and J by 7 bases, 5 bases remained unmatched. Germline lookup yields CDR1 LNHNV and CDR2 YYDKDF (reference sequence). CDR3 in amino acids: CATSRASGTGEKLFF. The DNA of the CDR3 is TGTGCCACCAGCAGAGCTAGTGGGACAGGTGAAAAACTGTTTTTT.